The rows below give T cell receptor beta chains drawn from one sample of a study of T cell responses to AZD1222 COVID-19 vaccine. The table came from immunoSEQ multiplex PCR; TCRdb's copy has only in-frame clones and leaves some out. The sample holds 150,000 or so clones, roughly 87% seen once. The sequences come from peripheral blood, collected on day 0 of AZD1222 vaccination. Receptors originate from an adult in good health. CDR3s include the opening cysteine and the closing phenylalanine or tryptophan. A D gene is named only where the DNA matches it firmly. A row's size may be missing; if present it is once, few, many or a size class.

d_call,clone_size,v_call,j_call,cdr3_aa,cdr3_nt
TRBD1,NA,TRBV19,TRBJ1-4,CASSIPVTGTNEKLFF,TGTGCCAGTAGTATCCCTGTGACAGGGACTAATGAAAAACTGTTTTTT
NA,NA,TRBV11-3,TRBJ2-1,CASSLPHNEQFF,TGTGCCAGCAGCTTACCCCACAATGAGCAGTTCTTC
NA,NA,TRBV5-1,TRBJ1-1,CASSLDTMNTEAFF,TGCGCCAGCAGCTTGGACACAATGAACACTGAAGCTTTCTTT
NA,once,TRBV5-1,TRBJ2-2,CASSGGRLNTGELFF,TGCGCCAGCAGCGGGGGGAGATTGAACACCGGGGAGCTGTTTTTT
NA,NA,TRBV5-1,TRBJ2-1,CASSRTGGGSYNEQFF,TGCGCCAGCAGCCGCACCGGTGGGGGCTCCTACAATGAGCAGTTCTTC
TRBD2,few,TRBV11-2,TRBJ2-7,CASSLVGTSGSREQYF,TGTGCCAGCAGCTTAGTTGGGACTAGCGGGAGTCGGGAGCAGTACTTC
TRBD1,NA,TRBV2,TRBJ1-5,CASSQDREQPQHF,TGTGCCAGCAGTCAGGACAGGGAACAGCCCCAGCATTTT
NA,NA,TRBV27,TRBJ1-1,CASSFYRGDTEAFF,TGTGCCAGCAGTTTCTATCGAGGGGACACTGAAGCTTTCTTT
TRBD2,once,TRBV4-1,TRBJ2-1,CASSQGNLAGSSYNEQFF,TGCGCCAGCAGCCAAGGAAATCTAGCGGGAAGCTCCTACAATGAGCAGTTCTTC
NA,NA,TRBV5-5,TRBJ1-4,CASSADAGTTNEKLFF,TGTGCCAGCAGCGCCGATGCCGGGACAACTAATGAAAAACTGTTTTTT
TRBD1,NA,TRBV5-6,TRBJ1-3,CASSSSGTVPSGNTIYF,TGTGCCAGCAGCTCATCCGGGACAGTTCCCTCTGGAAACACCATATATTTT
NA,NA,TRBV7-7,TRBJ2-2,CASSFIPGELFF,TGTGCCAGCAGCTTTATCCCCGGGGAGCTGTTTTTT
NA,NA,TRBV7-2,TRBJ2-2,CASNSQWGAGTGELFF,TGTGCCAGCAACTCCCAGTGGGGGGCGGGCACCGGGGAGCTGTTTTTT
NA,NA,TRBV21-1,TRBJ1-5,CASSGRGRCLVPQHF,TGTGCCAGCAGCGGAAGGGGCAGGTGCCTCGTCCCCCAGCATTTT
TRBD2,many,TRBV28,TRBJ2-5,CASSLSSGSWQETQYF,TGTGCCAGCAGTTTATCGAGCGGGAGCTGGCAAGAGACCCAGTACTTC
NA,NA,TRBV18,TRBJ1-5,CASSPGHHSNQPQHF,TGTGCCAGCTCACCAGGGCACCATAGCAATCAGCCCCAGCATTTT
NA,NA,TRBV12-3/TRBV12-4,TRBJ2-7,CASSLIAYEQYF,TGTGCCAGCAGTTTAATCGCCTACGAGCAGTACTTC
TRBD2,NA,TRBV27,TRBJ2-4,CASSLIASGSGDKNIQYF,TGTGCCAGCAGTTTAATCGCTAGCGGGAGTGGGGACAAAAACATTCAGTACTTC
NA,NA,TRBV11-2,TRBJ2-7,CASSSDRFQNEQYF,TGTGCCAGCAGCAGCGACAGGTTTCAAAACGAGCAGTACTTC
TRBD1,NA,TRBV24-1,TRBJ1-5,CATSDTSRGLRDNQPQHF,TGTGCCACCAGTGATACCAGCAGGGGGCTTCGGGACAATCAGCCCCAGCATTTT
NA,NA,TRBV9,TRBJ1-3,CASSALGNTIYF,TGTGCCAGCAGCGCATTAGGAAACACCATATATTTT
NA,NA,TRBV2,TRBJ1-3,CASSEFVRGGNTIYF,TGTGCCAGCAGTGAATTCGTCAGGGGCGGAAACACCATATATTTT
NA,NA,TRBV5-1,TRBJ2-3,CASSLGDRDTDTQYF,TGCGCCAGCAGCTTGGGGGACCGAGACACAGATACGCAGTATTTT
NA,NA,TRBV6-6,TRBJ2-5,CASSYGRGLETQYF,TGTGCCAGCAGTTACGGGAGGGGGCTCGAGACCCAGTACTTC
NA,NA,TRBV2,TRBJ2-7,CASSERQYSYEQYF,TGTGCCAGCAGTGAAAGGCAGTACTCCTACGAGCAGTACTTC
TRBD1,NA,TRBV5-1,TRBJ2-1,CASSFFRGTDEQFF,TGCGCCAGCAGCTTCTTCAGGGGGACCGATGAGCAGTTCTTC
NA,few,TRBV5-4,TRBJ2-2,CASSWFRGVTGELFF,TGTGCCAGCAGCTGGTTCCGGGGCGTCACCGGGGAGCTGTTTTTT
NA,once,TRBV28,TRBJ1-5,CASKRRGLYSNQPQHF,TGTGCCAGCAAGCGCCGGGGATTATATAGCAATCAGCCCCAGCATTTT
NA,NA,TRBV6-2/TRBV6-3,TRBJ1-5,CASSYAGRGSNQPQHF,TGTGCCAGCAGTTACGCGGGACGGGGAAGCAATCAGCCCCAGCATTTT
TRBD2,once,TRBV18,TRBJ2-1,CASSQLAGTYNEQFF,TGTGCCAGCTCCCAACTAGCGGGGACATACAATGAGCAGTTCTTC
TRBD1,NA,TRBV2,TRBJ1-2,CASSPRQGPNYGYTF,TGTGCCAGCAGTCCCCGACAGGGACCGAACTATGGCTACACCTTC
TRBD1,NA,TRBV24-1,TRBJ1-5,CATIRDRGLLQPQHF,TGTGCCACAATCAGGGACAGGGGGCTATTACAGCCCCAGCATTTT
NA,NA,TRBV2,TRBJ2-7,CASSEDRSSYEQYF,TGTGCCAGCAGTGAAGACAGGTCCTCCTACGAGCAGTACTTC
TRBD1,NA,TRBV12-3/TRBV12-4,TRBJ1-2,CASSPDRAVGYTF,TGTGCCAGCAGTCCGGACAGGGCGGTTGGCTACACCTTC
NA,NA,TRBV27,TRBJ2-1,CASSLSGRSNEQFF,TGTGCCAGCAGTTTATCGGGGCGGAGCAATGAGCAGTTCTTC
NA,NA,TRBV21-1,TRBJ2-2,CASSPRGPPFVKNTGELFF,TGTGCCAGCAGCCCTCGGGGGCCCCCATTTGTTAAGAACACCGGGGAGCTGTTTTTT
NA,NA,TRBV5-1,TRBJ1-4,CASSLRGAVGEKLFF,TGCGCCAGCAGCTTGCGGGGGGCTGTGGGTGAAAAACTGTTTTTT
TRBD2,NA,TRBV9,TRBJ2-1,CASSISSGSVGEQFF,TGTGCCAGCAGCATCTCTAGCGGGAGTGTCGGTGAGCAGTTCTTC
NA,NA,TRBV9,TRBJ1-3,CASSVGGPGNTIYF,TGTGCCAGCAGCGTAGGAGGGCCTGGAAACACCATATATTTT
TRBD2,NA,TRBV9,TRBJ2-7,CASSVGGTSGRGISYEQYF,TGTGCCAGCAGCGTAGGAGGGACTAGCGGGAGGGGGATCTCCTACGAGCAGTACTTC
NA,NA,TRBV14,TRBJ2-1,CASSQDRGTLFRNEQFF,TGTGCCAGCAGCCAAGACCGAGGGACTCTTTTCCGGAATGAGCAGTTCTTC
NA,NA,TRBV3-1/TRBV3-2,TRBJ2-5,CASIEETQYF,TGTGCCAGCATTGAAGAGACCCAGTACTTC
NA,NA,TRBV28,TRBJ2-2,CASRRNTGELFF,TGTGCCAGCAGACGGAACACCGGGGAGCTGTTTTTT
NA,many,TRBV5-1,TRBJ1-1,CASSPGTLNTEAFF,TGCGCCAGCAGCCCCGGGACTTTGAACACTGAAGCTTTCTTT
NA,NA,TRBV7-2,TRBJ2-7,CASSLRAADGQYF,TGTGCCAGCAGCTTACGGGCCGCGGATGGGCAGTACTTC
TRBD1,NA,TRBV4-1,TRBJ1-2,CASSQFQQTGNYGYTF,TGCGCCAGCAGCCAATTCCAACAGACAGGGAACTATGGCTACACCTTC
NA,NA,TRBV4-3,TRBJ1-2,CASSQDRGRYYGYTF,TGCGCCAGCAGCCAAGACAGGGGACGTTACTATGGCTACACCTTC
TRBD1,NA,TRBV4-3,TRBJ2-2,CASSQDPQGSTGELFF,TGCGCCAGCAGCCAAGATCCACAGGGGAGCACCGGGGAGCTGTTTTTT
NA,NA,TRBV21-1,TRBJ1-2,CASGLYGYTF,TGTGCCAGCGGCCTCTATGGCTACACCTTC
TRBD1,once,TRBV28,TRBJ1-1,CASSLGTGEAFF,TGTGCCAGCAGTTTAGGGACAGGGGAGGCTTTCTTT
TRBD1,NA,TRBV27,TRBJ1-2,CASSLRDRYGYTF,TGTGCCAGCAGTCTCCGGGACAGATATGGCTACACCTTC
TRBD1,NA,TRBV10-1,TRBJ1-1,CASSGQGANTEAFF,TGCGCCAGCAGCGGACAGGGGGCGAACACTGAAGCTTTCTTT
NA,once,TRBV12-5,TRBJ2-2,CASGLGDGRTAGELFF,TGTGCTAGTGGTTTGGGGGACGGACGAACCGCCGGGGAGCTGTTTTTT
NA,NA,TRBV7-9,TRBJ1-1,CASSPSLTQGTEAFF,TGTGCCAGCAGCCCAAGCTTGACCCAGGGCACTGAAGCTTTCTTT
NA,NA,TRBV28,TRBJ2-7,CASSLILSYEQYF,TGTGCCAGCAGTTTAATTTTGTCTTACGAGCAGTACTTC
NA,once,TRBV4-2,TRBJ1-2,CASSQDYGGINYGYTF,TGTGCCAGCAGCCAAGATTATGGGGGGATTAACTATGGCTACACCTTC
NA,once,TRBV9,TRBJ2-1,CASSVTSRDEQFF,TGTGCCAGCAGCGTAACCTCACGAGATGAGCAGTTCTTC
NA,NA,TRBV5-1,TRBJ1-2,CASSRGPETLIYGYTF,TGCGCCAGCAGCCGGGGGCCCGAAACCCTCATCTATGGCTACACCTTC
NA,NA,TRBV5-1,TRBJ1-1,CASSGGGSTEAFF,TGCGCCAGCAGTGGAGGGGGGAGCACTGAAGCTTTCTTT